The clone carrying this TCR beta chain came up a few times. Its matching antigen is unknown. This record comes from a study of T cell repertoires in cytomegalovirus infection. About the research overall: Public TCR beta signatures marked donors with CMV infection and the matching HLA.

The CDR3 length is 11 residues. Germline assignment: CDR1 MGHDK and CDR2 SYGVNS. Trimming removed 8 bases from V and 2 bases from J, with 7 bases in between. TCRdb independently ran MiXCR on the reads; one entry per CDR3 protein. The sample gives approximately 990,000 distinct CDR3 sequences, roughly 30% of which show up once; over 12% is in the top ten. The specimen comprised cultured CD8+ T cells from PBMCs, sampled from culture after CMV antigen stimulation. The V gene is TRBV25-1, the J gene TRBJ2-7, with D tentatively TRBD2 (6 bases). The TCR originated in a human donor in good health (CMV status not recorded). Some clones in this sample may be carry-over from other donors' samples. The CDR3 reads CASGGAYEQYV. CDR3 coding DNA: TGTGCCAGCGGAGGGGCCTACGAGCAGTACGTC.